This TCR beta chain derives from a study of blood T cell repertoires in COVID-19. About the research overall: Material from acute and convalescent COVID-19 was sourced from the United States, Italy and Spain. Sources were T cells, B-cell-depleted T cells, or PBMCs; the material itself was cDNA or gDNA.

Clinical history as reported by participants underpinned cohort assignment. As processed by the authors: Reference gene primers were amplified, and this amplification served to estimate nucleated cell counts. Sequencing used immunoSEQ multiplex PCR; TCRdb keeps in-frame clones, though not all of them. V and J calls and clone size follow that table, whereas D and trimming were derived from the DNA. The sample has about 220,000 clones; 90% are singletons. The length of the CDR3 is 16 residues. V was clipped by 0 bases and J by 4 bases, with 15 bases between them. CDR1 and CDR2 from the germline V gene are LNHDA and SQIVND (reference sequence).

The V call is TRBV19, the J call TRBJ1-2, with D tentatively TRBD1 (6 bases). The receptor was isolated from a man aged 25 to 40 who had been exposed to COVID-19. Source material: PBMCs or T cells enriched from blood (not recorded which). The CDR3 spells CASSIEVRGAIYGYTF. The CDR3 DNA is TGTGCCAGTAGTATAGAGGTGCGGGGGGCCATCTATGGCTACACCTTC.